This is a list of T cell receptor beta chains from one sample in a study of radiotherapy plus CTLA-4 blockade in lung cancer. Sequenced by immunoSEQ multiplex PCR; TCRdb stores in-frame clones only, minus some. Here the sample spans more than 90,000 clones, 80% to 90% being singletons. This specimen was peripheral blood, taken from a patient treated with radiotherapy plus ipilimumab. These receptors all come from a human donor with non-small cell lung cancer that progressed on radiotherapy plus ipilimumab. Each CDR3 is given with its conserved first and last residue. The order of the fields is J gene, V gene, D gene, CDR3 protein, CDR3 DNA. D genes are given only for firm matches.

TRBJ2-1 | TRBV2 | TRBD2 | CASIPTRSGSYLDEQFF | TGTGCCAGCATTCCTACCCGTAGCGGGAGCTATTTGGATGAGCAGTTCTTC
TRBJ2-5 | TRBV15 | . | CATSSRGRNQETQYF | TGTGCCACCAGCAGCAGGGGGAGGAACCAAGAGACCCAGTACTTC
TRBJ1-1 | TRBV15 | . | CATSRGADTEAFF | TGTGCCACCAGCCGAGGGGCGGACACTGAAGCTTTCTTT
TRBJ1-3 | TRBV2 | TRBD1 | CASSPDRDDSGNTIYF | TGTGCCAGCAGTCCCGACAGGGACGACTCTGGAAACACCATATATTTT
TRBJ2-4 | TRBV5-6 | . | CASSLERSNIQYF | TGTGCCAGCAGCTTGGAGCGGTCAAACATTCAGTACTTC
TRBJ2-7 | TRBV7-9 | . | CASSLRQDEQYF | TGTGCCAGCAGCTTGCGGCAGGACGAGCAGTACTTC
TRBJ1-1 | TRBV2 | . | CASSELPGRTEAFF | TGTGCCAGCAGTGAACTCCCAGGGCGGACTGAAGCTTTCTTT
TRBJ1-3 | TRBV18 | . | CASSGTVGNTIYF | TGTGCCAGCTCAGGGACTGTTGGAAACACCATATATTTT
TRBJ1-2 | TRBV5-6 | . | CASSSGTVAIYGYTF | TGTGCCAGCAGCTCCGGGACCGTGGCCATCTATGGCTACACCTTC
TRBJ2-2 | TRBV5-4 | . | CASSPGGQLNTGELFF | TGTGCCAGCAGCCCGGGGGGACAACTGAACACCGGGGAGCTGTTTTTT